These T cell receptor beta chains were read from a single sample in a study of blood T cell repertoires in COVID-19. Here immunoSEQ multiplex PCR was the method, and the copy in TCRdb shows in-frame clones only, minus some. This sample has tens of thousands of clones, with more than 85% found just once. Sequences were obtained from peripheral blood. All receptors derive from a man between 50 and 59 years old with active COVID-19. Each CDR3 is given with its conserved first and last residue. D genes are given only for firm matches. Rows may omit the clone size; those that give it use once, few, many or a size class.

>TRBV15|TRBJ2-5|NA|NA
CATSSYGKEETQYF
TGTGCCACCAGCTCTTACGGGAAGGAAGAGACCCAGTACTTC
>TRBV3-1/TRBV3-2|TRBJ2-1|TRBD2|NA
CASSQAPPGLAGGNEQFF
TGTGCCAGCAGCCAAGCGCCTCCGGGACTAGCGGGGGGCAATGAGCAGTTCTTC
>TRBV10-3|TRBJ2-7|NA|few
CAISESTGVAYEQYF
TGTGCCATCAGTGAGTCGACGGGAGTAGCCTACGAGCAGTACTTC
>TRBV20-1|TRBJ1-6|NA|NA
CSARSRGSLHF
TGCAGTGCTAGATCTCGGGGGTCCCTCCACTTT
>TRBV18|TRBJ1-6|NA|once
CASSPTSNSPLHF
TGTGCCAGCTCACCAACTTCTAATTCACCCCTCCACTTT
>TRBV2|TRBJ2-1|NA|NA
CASNILARNEQFF
TGTGCCAGCAATATTCTAGCGCGGAATGAGCAGTTCTTC
>TRBV5-1|TRBJ2-7|TRBD1|few
CASSVGTGGFYEQYF
TGCGCCAGCAGCGTCGGGACAGGGGGTTTCTACGAGCAGTACTTC
>TRBV24-1|TRBJ2-2|NA|once
CATSDSGQFTGELFF
TGTGCCACCAGTGATTCCGGACAGTTCACCGGGGAGCTGTTTTTT
>TRBV28|TRBJ1-2|NA|once
CASSLGGYGYTF
TGTGCCAGCAGTCTGGGGGGCTATGGCTACACCTTC
>TRBV9|TRBJ2-1|TRBD1|NA
CASSVWDRAHNEQFF
TGTGCCAGCAGCGTTTGGGACAGGGCTCACAATGAGCAGTTCTTC
>TRBV11-2|TRBJ1-1|TRBD1|NA
CASSANPGQRTTEAFF
TGTGCCAGCAGCGCCAATCCGGGACAGAGGACCACTGAAGCTTTCTTT